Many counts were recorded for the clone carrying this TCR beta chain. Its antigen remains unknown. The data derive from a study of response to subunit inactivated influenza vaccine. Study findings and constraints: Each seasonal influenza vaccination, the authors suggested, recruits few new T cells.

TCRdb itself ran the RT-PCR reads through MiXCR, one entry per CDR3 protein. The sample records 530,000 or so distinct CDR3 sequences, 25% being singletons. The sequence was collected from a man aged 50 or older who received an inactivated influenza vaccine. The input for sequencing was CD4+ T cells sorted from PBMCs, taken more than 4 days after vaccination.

CDR3 sequence (DNA): TGCAGTGCTAGAGACAACAGGGTACCGGATACGCAGTATTTT. Its protein product is CSARDNRVPDTQYF. This chain joins TRBV20-1 and TRBJ2-3, with a possible D match to TRBD1 (6 bases). CDR3 length: 14 amino acids. Deletions cut 0 bases from V and 6 bases from J, with 13 bases between. Germline values: CDR1 DFQATT, CDR2 SNEGSKA (reference sequence).